The rows below give T cell receptor beta chains drawn from one sample of a study of T cell responses to AZD1222 COVID-19 vaccine. Profiling relied on immunoSEQ multiplex PCR, and the TCRdb table lists in-frame clones only, not all of them. The sample yields 100,000 or so clones, about 94% seen once. The specimen was peripheral blood, collected on day 0 of AZD1222 vaccination. The receptors shown here come from an adult in good health. The CDR3 runs from the conserved cysteine through the conserved F or W. A D gene is named only where the DNA matches it firmly.

CDR3aa | j_gene | d_gene | v_gene
CASLSWNTEAFF | TRBJ1-1 | NA | TRBV5-8
CASSLKLGQYNSPLHF | TRBJ1-6 | NA | TRBV11-3
CASSSKPGQRDGYTF | TRBJ1-2 | TRBD1 | TRBV5-1
CASSFLGDLGEQYF | TRBJ2-7 | NA | TRBV27
CASSRTGVGTEAFF | TRBJ1-1 | TRBD1 | TRBV7-2
CASSPNRFSYEQYF | TRBJ2-7 | NA | TRBV6-6
CSANRAGNLNSEAFF | TRBJ1-1 | NA | TRBV29-1
CASSHFSSGQTQYF | TRBJ2-5 | NA | TRBV5-1
CATSDFKGDRYNEQFF | TRBJ2-1 | TRBD1 | TRBV24-1
CASSPGGIYYGYTF | TRBJ1-2 | NA | TRBV2
CATSRPLGPLDGAFF | TRBJ1-1 | NA | TRBV15
CASSWDIGPYEQYF | TRBJ2-7 | NA | TRBV5-1
CASSFGLGAFF | TRBJ1-1 | NA | TRBV28
CASSPNRNTEAFF | TRBJ1-1 | NA | TRBV19
CSASDSLKAGAKNIQYF | TRBJ2-4 | NA | TRBV20-1
CASGLHSGNTIYF | TRBJ1-3 | NA | TRBV4-2
CASSLALAGTGELFF | TRBJ2-2 | TRBD2 | TRBV5-1
CASSDPTSGGIDEQYF | TRBJ2-7 | TRBD2 | TRBV19
CATSIGAGDTQYF | TRBJ2-3 | NA | TRBV24-1
CASSLGRVNTEAFF | TRBJ1-1 | NA | TRBV19
CASSEGPENIQYF | TRBJ2-4 | NA | TRBV6-1
CASSVRLAGDEQFF | TRBJ2-1 | TRBD2 | TRBV2
CASSRQGTNEKLFF | TRBJ1-4 | TRBD1 | TRBV11-3
CASSFSNNEQYF | TRBJ2-7 | NA | TRBV11-2
CACSVSARPQPQHF | TRBJ1-5 | NA | TRBV30
CASSDDWEGNNEQFF | TRBJ2-1 | NA | TRBV6-4
CSVEQGEGQPQHF | TRBJ1-5 | TRBD1 | TRBV29-1
CASSKAGPRAGYTF | TRBJ1-2 | NA | TRBV19
CATSRDTGKRSNQPQHF | TRBJ1-5 | NA | TRBV15
CASSPGGTLTDEQFF | TRBJ2-1 | NA | TRBV5-4
CASSQDRVGEQYF | TRBJ2-7 | TRBD1 | TRBV4-1
CASKRQGTGANVLTF | TRBJ2-6 | TRBD1 | TRBV2
CASSPGQNEKLFF | TRBJ1-4 | NA | TRBV18
CASSMRRADEQFF | TRBJ2-1 | NA | TRBV19
CASSLGSSEQFF | TRBJ2-1 | NA | TRBV27
CASTLGTGNTIYF | TRBJ1-3 | NA | TRBV5-1
CATTWDTFSGNTIYF | TRBJ1-3 | NA | TRBV6-5
CASRTDRNIQYF | TRBJ2-4 | NA | TRBV2
CAIPGINTEAFF | TRBJ1-1 | NA | TRBV7-9
CASSLGEANNSPLHF | TRBJ1-6 | NA | TRBV7-6
CASRPDRDSPLHF | TRBJ1-6 | TRBD1 | TRBV12-3/TRBV12-4
CASSPWTGTNYGYTF | TRBJ1-2 | TRBD1 | TRBV27
CASSGGLQETQYF | TRBJ2-5 | TRBD2 | TRBV5-1
CASSLPSSGWGTYGYTF | TRBJ1-2 | NA | TRBV2
CASTKAGLQETQYF | TRBJ2-5 | NA | TRBV11-2
CATSRRGQGSYGYTF | TRBJ1-2 | TRBD1 | TRBV15